This TCR beta chain stems from a study of T-cell reconstitution after alpha-beta-depleted transplantation in children. Study-wide findings and caveats: The origin of alpha-beta T cells about two months after transplant was reportedly several hundred expanded graft clones.

The CDR3 is 15 amino acids. The germline CDR1 and CDR2 sequences are MNHEY and SVGAGI. Unmatched junction bases numbered 7, after V lost 6 bases and J lost 4 bases. Unique molecular identifiers were incorporated when the TCRbeta library was constructed. TCRdb itself ran the PCR reads through MiXCR, one entry per CDR3 protein. The sample contains hundreds of thousands of distinct CDR3 sequences, 10% to 13% of which appear only once. This clonotype was found many times. What it binds is unknown. The chain recombines TRBV6-5 with TRBJ2-1; 9 positions match TRBD1. Source: PBMCs, taken before TCRalphabeta/CD19-depleted stem cell transplant. The clonotype was recovered from a child aged 2 to 10 with inherited bone marrow failure, due to receive a stem cell transplant. The CDR3 sequence: CASSRGGTGYNEQFF. The CDR3 nucleotides read TGTGCCAGCAGCCGCGGCGGGACAGGGTACAATGAGCAGTTCTTC.